These 29 T cell receptor beta chains came from one sample sequenced in a study of blood T cell repertoires in COVID-19. Only in-frame clones appear in the TCRdb table, and some are missing; sequencing was by immunoSEQ multiplex PCR. The sample lists approximately 150,000 clones; approximately 80% were seen once. What was sequenced was PBMCs or T cells enriched from blood (not recorded which). These receptors were obtained from a man aged 35-49 years who had recovered from COVID-19.

This clone has just one count. The chain joins TRBV5-1 to TRBJ2-3; 7 nucleotides line up with TRBD2. V shed 4 bases and J 2 bases; nucleotides not matched to a gene: 4. Germline lookup yields CDR1 SGHRS and CDR2 YFSETQ. The CDR3 is made up of 14 amino acids. CDR3 in amino acids: CASSLGTNTDTQYF. In nucleotides, the CDR3 is TGCGCCAGCAGCCTCGGGACTAACACAGATACGCAGTATTTT.

This clone occurred a few times. The chain carries TRBV12-3 or TRBV12-4 and TRBJ2-7; D unclear. There are 12 residues in the CDR3. V was clipped by 6 bases and J by 5 bases, with 11 bases between them. The CDR3 spells CASSQETHEQYF. CDR3 nucleotides: TGTGCCAGCAGCCAGGAAACCCACGAGCAGTACTTC.

This clone was detected once. V gene TRBV19 combines with J gene TRBJ1-4; 11 nucleotides align to TRBD1. V lost 7 bases to trimming and J lost 7 bases; unmatched junction nucleotides: 14. Germline V gene sequence: CDR1 LNHDA, CDR2 SQIVND (reference sequence). The CDR3 is 17 residues long. This chain's CDR3 is CASTGDRGTRFSEKLFF. CDR3 bases: TGTGCCAGTACCGGGGACAGGGGGACGCGGTTTAGTGAAAAACTGTTTTTT.

The J gene is TRBJ1-2, the V gene TRBV7-9; tentative D call: TRBD1 (6 bases). V was pared by 1 base and J by 7 bases, with 16 bases between. The CDR3 has 15 residues. The V gene's germline CDR1 is SEHNR and CDR2 FQNEAQ (reference sequence). The CDR3 loop is CASSLETGYYGGYTF. The CDR3 bases are TGTGCCAGCAGCTTAGAAACAGGGTATTATGGTGGCTACACCTTC.

V gene TRBV5-8 combines with J gene TRBJ1-6; 8 bases map to TRBD1. Germline assignment: CDR1 SGHTS and CDR2 YDEGEE. The CDR3 totals 18 residues. Trimming removed 4 bases from V and 6 bases from J; junction bases left unmatched: 15. The CDR3 loop reads CASSLGRDRGGLNSPLHF. The CDR3 nucleotides read TGTGCCAGCAGCCTTGGAAGAGACAGGGGCGGACTTAATTCACCCCTCCACTTT.

This clone came up once. The chain uses TRBV27 and TRBJ1-6; TRBD1 agrees at 8 bases. The CDR3 consists of 13 residues. Germline V gives CDR1 MNHEY, CDR2 SMNVEV (reference sequence). Losses at the gene ends were 7 bases for V and 9 bases for J; bases not matched to a gene: 5. DNA for the CDR3: TGTGCCAGCACGGACAGGGCGGCTTCACCCCTCCACTTT. Protein product: CASTDRAASPLHF.

The chain recombines TRBV5-4 with TRBJ1-1; 7 nucleotides line up with TRBD1. From germline, CDR1 is SGHNT and CDR2 YYREEE (reference sequence). V trimming: 5 bases; J trimming: 5 bases; junction bases outside the gene matches: 6. The CDR3 contains 13 residues. CDR3 DNA sequence: TGTGCCAGCAGGAATCAGGGGGGTACTGAAGCTTTCTTT. This codes for CASRNQGGTEAFF.

This chain joins TRBV10-3 and TRBJ1-1; 7 nucleotides line up with TRBD1. Trimming removed 4 bases from V and 3 bases from J; junction bases left unmatched: 8. The CDR3 extends over 15 amino acids. Germline V gene lookup returns CDR1 ENHRY and CDR2 SYGVKD. The CDR3 here is CAISVSQGTDTEAFF. The CDR3 nucleotides are TGTGCCATCAGTGTTTCACAGGGGACTGACACTGAAGCTTTCTTT.

The genes are TRBV12-3 or TRBV12-4 and TRBJ2-5; D is unclear. The CDR3 is made up of 13 amino acids. The V and J ends lost 3 bases and 1 base respectively, with 6 bases between them. The CDR3 spells CASSFGLQETQYF. The CDR3 DNA follows: TGTGCCAGCAGTTTTGGGCTCCAAGAGACCCAGTACTTC.

CDR3 nucleotides: TGTGCCAGCAGCCAAGATTTGCGGGGGACAGATACGCAGTATTTT. Amino acid sequence: CASSQDLRGTDTQYF. The genes are TRBV3-1 (or the pseudogene TRBV3-2) and TRBJ2-3; the match to TRBD2 covers 7 bases. V gave up 0 bases and J gave up 3 bases; unmatched junction bases: 3. This CDR3 region has 15 residues. Germline CDR1 reads LGHDT; CDR2 reads YNNKEL (reference sequence).

This rearrangement joins TRBV19 to TRBJ1-1, with TRBD1 matching over 7 bases. The CDR3 covers 12 residues. The germline CDR1 and CDR2 sequences are LNHDA and SQIVND (reference sequence). Trimming cost V 4 bases and J 6 bases; bases outside gene matches: 2. This chain's CDR3 is CASSTGQAEAFF. The CDR3 DNA sequence: TGTGCCAGTAGTACTGGACAGGCTGAAGCTTTCTTT.

Worth noting for this clone: Other nucleotide sequences in the sample specify the same CDR3. The chain links TRBV30 to TRBJ1-4; no firm D call. The CDR3 covers 12 residues. Between the trimmed V and J ends, which lost 3 bases and 8 bases, there was a span of 10 bases. The V gene's germline CDR1 is GTSNPN and CDR2 SVGIG (reference sequence). The CDR3 nucleotides read TGTGCCTGGAGCGTCAGAGGGGAAAAACTGTTTTTT. Residues: CAWSVRGEKLFF.

This clone has only a few counts. The rearrangement joins TRBV9 to TRBJ2-3, with 7 bases identical to TRBD2. CDR3 length equals 15 residues. The trim removed 2 bases at V and 2 bases at J, leaving 5 bases unmatched. In germline, CDR1 is SGDLS, CDR2 YYNGEE. Written as DNA, the CDR3 is TGTGCCAGCAGCGTGGCTAGCGGATTCACAGATACGCAGTATTTT. Amino acid sequence: CASSVASGFTDTQYF.

This clone was counted a few times. This chain connects TRBV7-2 to TRBJ2-2; D is possibly TRBD1 (5 bases). The CDR3 extends over 13 amino acids. Germline V gene data show CDR1 as SGHTA and CDR2 as FQGNSA. V was clipped by 4 bases and J by 3 bases, with 6 bases between them. The CDR3: CASSSTDTGELFF. The CDR3 DNA reads as TGTGCCAGCAGCTCGACAGACACCGGGGAGCTGTTTTTT.

The chain carries TRBV6-5 and TRBJ1-2; D may be TRBD1 (5 bases). The CDR3 sequence is 15 residues long. With 5 bases removed from V and 6 bases from J, the gap between germline ends came to 19 bases. Germline CDR1 MNHEY, CDR2 SVGAGI. CDR3 protein: CASSPSQGTINGYTF. CDR3 coding DNA: TGTGCCAGCAGTCCTTCTCAGGGTACCATAAATGGCTACACCTTC.

The table lists this clone with a count of one. CDR3 region: CAFGDSGNTIYF. As DNA, the CDR3 is TGTGCCTTCGGGGACTCTGGAAACACCATATATTTT. This chain connects TRBV7-8 to TRBJ1-3; D remains unclear. The CDR3 is 12 amino acids. The V and J ends lost 11 bases and 0 bases respectively, with 8 bases between them. Germline-derived CDR1 and CDR2 are SGHVS and FQNEAQ.

With regard to this clone: Within the sample, other DNA sequences also encode this same CDR3. The rearrangement links TRBV28 to TRBJ1-2, with D possibly matching TRBD1 (6 bases). Trimming removed 6 bases from V and 3 bases from J, with 8 bases in between. Germline V gene sequence: CDR1 MDHEN, CDR2 SYDVKM. The CDR3 has 12 amino acids. The CDR3 spells CASRQGDYGYTF. CDR3 bases: TGTGCCAGCAGACAGGGTGACTATGGCTACACCTTC.

V usage is TRBV2 and J usage is TRBJ1-6; D remains unclear. Trimming took 5 bases from V and 8 from J, leaving 7 bases between them. In germline, CDR1 is SNHLY, CDR2 FYNNEI. This CDR3 spans 12 amino acids. The CDR3 DNA sequence: TGTGCCAGCAGTAGCTCGGATTCACCCCTCCACTTT. This codes for CASSSSDSPLHF.

The chain is built from TRBV3-1 (or the pseudogene TRBV3-2) and TRBJ1-2; no firm D call. Germline assignment: CDR1 LGHDT and CDR2 YNNKEL (reference sequence). V lost 4 bases and J lost 13, with 16 bases in between. The CDR3 loop spans 12 amino acids. The CDR3 reads CASSRVEAQPTF. In nucleotides, the CDR3 is TGTGCCAGCAGCCGCGTCGAGGCCCAGCCCACCTTC.

This clone is categorized as medium-sized. This sequence joins TRBV7-3 and TRBJ2-2; TRBD1 is a possible D gene (6 bases). V lost 5 bases, J lost 1 base, and 11 bases lay in between. The CDR3 runs to 15 residues. Germline V gives CDR1 SGHTA, CDR2 FQGTGA. Here the CDR3 DNA reads TGTGCCAGCAGCGCCATAGGGGGGAACACCGGGGAGCTGTTTTTT. Its translation is CASSAIGGNTGELFF.

Only a few counts were recorded for this clone. This chain links TRBV5-1 with TRBJ2-1; D might be TRBD2 (6 bases). The CDR3 contains 13 residues. Per the germline V gene, CDR1 is SGHRS and CDR2 is YFSETQ. The V end lost 4 bases, the J end lost 5 bases, and 10 bases lay between the germline ends. In nucleotides, the CDR3 is TGCGCCAGCAGCGCTTCGGGGGACAATGAGCAGTTCTTC. This translates into CASSASGDNEQFF.

This chain uses TRBV13 with TRBJ2-2, with D tentatively TRBD2 (6 bases). This CDR3 region has 16 residues. Germline CDR1 is PRHDT and CDR2 is FYEKMQ (reference sequence). The V gene lost 2 bases and the J gene lost 5 bases, with 15 bases spanning the gap. The CDR3 DNA follows: TGTGCCAGCAGCTTATTCCGGGGGTTCGGGACCGGGGAGCTGTTTTTT. Protein: CASSLFRGFGTGELFF.

V usage is TRBV6-5 and J usage is TRBJ1-6; 7 bases fit TRBD1. Germline assignment: CDR1 MNHEY and CDR2 SVGAGI. The V and J ends lost 6 bases and 2 bases, in that order; junction bases with no gene match: 4. The CDR3 has 15 amino acids. In DNA, the CDR3 is TGTGCCAGCAGAACGGGGACAGCCTATAATTCACCCCTCCACTTT. It specifies CASRTGTAYNSPLHF.

As for this clone: Relative to the germline gene, one junction end is altered; a read error may explain this. This rearrangement joins TRBV29-1 to TRBJ1-1; D perhaps matches TRBD1 (5 bases). This CDR3 comprises 14 residues. Germline V gene data show CDR1 as SQVTM and CDR2 as ANQGSEA. CDR3 region: CSVWGGVQNPEAFF. The DNA for the CDR3 is TGCAGCGTTTGGGGGGGGGTCCAGAACCCTGAAGCTTTCTTT.

The J gene is TRBJ2-3, the V gene TRBV24-1; D is perhaps TRBD1 (5 bases). Per germline, CDR1 KGHDR and CDR2 SFDVKD. CDR3 length: 15 residues. V was pared by 1 base and J by 0 bases, with 7 bases between. The CDR3 here is CATSDFDSSTDTQYF. DNA of the CDR3: TGTGCCACCAGTGATTTCGACAGCAGCACAGATACGCAGTATTTT.

V and J are TRBV2 and TRBJ1-5; D perhaps matches TRBD1 (5 bases). Trimming took off 5 bases at V and 6 bases at J, with 11 bases between the two ends. Germline V gene lookup returns CDR1 SNHLY and CDR2 FYNNEI. This CDR3 region has 13 residues. The CDR3 DNA sequence: TGTGCCAGCAGTCAAGAGGGGCGTCAGCCCCAGCATTTT. Protein: CASSQEGRQPQHF.

The V gene is TRBV24-1, the J gene TRBJ2-5; 7 positions agree with TRBD1. Looked up from germline, CDR1 is KGHDR and CDR2 is SFDVKD. The CDR3 loop spans 13 amino acids. Trimming took 7 bases from V and 5 from J; bases not matched to a gene: 6. The CDR3 coding sequence is TGTGCCACCAGCGGACAGGTTGGCGAGACCCAGTACTTC. As protein: CATSGQVGETQYF.

The V gene is TRBV9, the J gene TRBJ1-2, with D possibly TRBD1 on 6 matching bases. The CDR3 has 15 amino acids. With 2 bases removed from V and 1 base from J, the gap between germline ends came to 12 bases. Per germline, CDR1 SGDLS and CDR2 YYNGEE. CDR3 DNA: TGTGCCAGCAGCGTCCGGGACACACTTAACTATGGCTACACCTTC. This codes for CASSVRDTLNYGYTF.

The chain couples TRBV28 to TRBJ2-3, with 11 bases aligning to TRBD2. Germline-derived CDR1 and CDR2 are MDHEN and SYDVKM. V shed 2 bases and J 6 bases; nucleotides not matched to a gene: 7. This CDR3 comprises 16 residues. The CDR3 loop reads CASSLPLAGDVDTQYF. The CDR3 DNA follows: TGTGCCAGCAGTTTACCACTAGCGGGGGACGTGGATACGCAGTATTTT.